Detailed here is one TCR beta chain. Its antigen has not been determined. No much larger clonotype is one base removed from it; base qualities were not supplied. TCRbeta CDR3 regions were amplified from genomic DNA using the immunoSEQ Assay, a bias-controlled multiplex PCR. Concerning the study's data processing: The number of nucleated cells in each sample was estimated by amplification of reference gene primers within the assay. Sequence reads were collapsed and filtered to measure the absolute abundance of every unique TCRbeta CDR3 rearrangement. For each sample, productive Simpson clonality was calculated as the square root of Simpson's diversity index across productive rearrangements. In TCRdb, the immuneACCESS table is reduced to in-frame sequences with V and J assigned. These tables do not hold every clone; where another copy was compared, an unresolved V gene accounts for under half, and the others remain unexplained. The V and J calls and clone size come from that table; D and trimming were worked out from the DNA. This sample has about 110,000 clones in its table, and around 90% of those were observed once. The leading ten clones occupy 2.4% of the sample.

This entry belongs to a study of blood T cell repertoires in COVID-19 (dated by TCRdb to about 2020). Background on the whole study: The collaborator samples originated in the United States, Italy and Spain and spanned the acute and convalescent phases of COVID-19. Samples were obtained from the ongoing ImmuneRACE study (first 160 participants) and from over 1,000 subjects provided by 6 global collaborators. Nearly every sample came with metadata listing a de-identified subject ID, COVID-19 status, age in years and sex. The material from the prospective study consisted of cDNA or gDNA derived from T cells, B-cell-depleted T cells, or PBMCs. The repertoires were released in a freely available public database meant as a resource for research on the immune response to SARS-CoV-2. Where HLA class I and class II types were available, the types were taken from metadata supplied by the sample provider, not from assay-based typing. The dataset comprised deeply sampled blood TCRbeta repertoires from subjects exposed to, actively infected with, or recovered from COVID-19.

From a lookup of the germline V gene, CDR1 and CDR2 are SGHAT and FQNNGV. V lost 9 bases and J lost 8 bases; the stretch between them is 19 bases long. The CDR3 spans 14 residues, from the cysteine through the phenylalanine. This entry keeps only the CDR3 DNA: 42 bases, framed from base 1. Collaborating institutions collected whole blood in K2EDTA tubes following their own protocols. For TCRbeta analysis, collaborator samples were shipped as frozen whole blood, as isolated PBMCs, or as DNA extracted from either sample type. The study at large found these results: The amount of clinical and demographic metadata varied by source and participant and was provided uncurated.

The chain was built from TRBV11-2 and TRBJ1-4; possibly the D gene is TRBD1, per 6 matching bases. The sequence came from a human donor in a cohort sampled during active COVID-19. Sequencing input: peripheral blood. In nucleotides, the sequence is TGTGCCAGTTGTACCGGGACCCAGGGGGAAAAACTGTTTTTT. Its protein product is CASCTGTQGEKLFF.